This record concerns one T cell receptor (beta chain) sequence. The target antigen is unknown. The CDR3 consists of 14 residues. V was clipped by 3 bases and J by 2 bases, with 9 bases between them. The germline gives CDR1 SGHTA, CDR2 FQGTGA. Library construction for TCR beta used iRepertoire HTBI primers and Arm-PCR of CDR3 regions. In the original workflow: The samples yielded approximately 62 TRBV and roughly 14 TRBJ segments. TCRdb processed the multiplex PCR reads anew with MiXCR; each CDR3 protein has one entry. None of the V and J calls come from the authors' own analysis; TCRdb made them. The profile shows under 450,000 distinct CDR3 sequences, 20% to 25% of them singletons. The sample belongs to a study of regulatory T cells in long-lasting Graves disease. As for time point: persistent/refractory GD, antithyroid drugs over 5 years with positive TRAb. With RNA extracted from PBMCs as input, the TCR library was made. Tubes containing EDTA received 8 to 9.5 milliliters of drawn peripheral blood.

General observations from the study: Persistent disease was associated with favored TRBV28 usage and with favored use of TRBJ1-2 and TRBJ2-5.

The chain has TRBV7-3 and TRBJ2-3; no firm D call. The TCR was taken from a female donor with Graves disease. The specimen was peripheral blood mononuclear cells (PBMCs), collected when the disease was refractory, from a patient treated with antithyroid drugs. The CDR3 sequence is CASSFPPYTDTQYF. In DNA, the CDR3 is TGTGCCAGCAGCTTCCCCCCATACACAGATACGCAGTATTTT.